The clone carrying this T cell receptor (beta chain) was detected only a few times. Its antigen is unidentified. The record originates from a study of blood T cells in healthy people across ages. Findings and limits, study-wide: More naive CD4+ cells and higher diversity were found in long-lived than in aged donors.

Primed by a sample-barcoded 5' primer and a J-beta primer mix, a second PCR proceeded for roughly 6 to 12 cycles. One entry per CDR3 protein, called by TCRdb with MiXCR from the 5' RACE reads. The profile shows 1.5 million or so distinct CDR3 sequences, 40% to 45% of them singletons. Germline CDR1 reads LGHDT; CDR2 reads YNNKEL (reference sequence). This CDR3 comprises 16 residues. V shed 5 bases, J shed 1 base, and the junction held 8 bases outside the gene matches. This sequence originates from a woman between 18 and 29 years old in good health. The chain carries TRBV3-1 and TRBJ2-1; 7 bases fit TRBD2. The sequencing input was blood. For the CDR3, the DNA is TGTGCCAGCAGCGCCCACGGGGGAGGGTCCTACAATGAGCAGTTCTTC. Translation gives CASSAHGGGSYNEQFF.